Sequencing of this TCR beta chain was carried out in a study of T and B cells in COVID-19 patients. As for the study in general: Recovered patients mostly had mild to moderate COVID-19 managed as outpatients. Of 20 active-infection patients, 12 were critically ill with mechanical ventilation or extracorporeal membrane oxygenation.

Each TRB amplification used about 230-550 ng of genomic DNA from blood. Multiplex PCR with BIOMED2 TRB-A/B primer pools amplified TRB rearrangements. Via MiXCR, TCRdb re-called the multiplex PCR reads, giving one row per CDR3 protein. The sample lists fewer than 15,000 distinct CDR3 sequences; about 28% were seen once. Study-wide results and limits: Sorted SARS-CoV-2-responsive or tetramer+ T cells and CD4+, regulatory and CD8+ subsets were not yet sequenced.

This CDR3 spans 15 amino acids. CDR1 and CDR2 (germline): MNHEY, SVGEGT. After removal of 6 bases from V and 7 bases from J, the junction contained 4 bases not matched to a gene. By sample fraction, this clonotype is medium-sized (0.01 to 0.1%). What it binds is unknown. The chain links TRBV6-2 or TRBV6-3 to TRBJ2-1; 15 bases agree with TRBD2. This receptor was taken from a human donor who had recovered from COVID-19. Sequencing used blood. CDR3 bases: TGTGCCAGCAGCGGACTAGCGGGGGGGCAAAATGAGCAGTTCTTC. It translates to CASSGLAGGQNEQFF.